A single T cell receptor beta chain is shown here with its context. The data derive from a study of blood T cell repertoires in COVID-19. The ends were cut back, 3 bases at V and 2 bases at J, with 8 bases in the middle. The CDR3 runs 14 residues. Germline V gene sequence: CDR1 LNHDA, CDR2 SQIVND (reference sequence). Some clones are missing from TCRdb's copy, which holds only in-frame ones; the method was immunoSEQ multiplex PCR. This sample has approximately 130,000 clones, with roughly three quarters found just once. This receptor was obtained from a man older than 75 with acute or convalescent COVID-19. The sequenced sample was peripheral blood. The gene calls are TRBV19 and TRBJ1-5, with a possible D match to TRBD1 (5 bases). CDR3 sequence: CASSMTERNQPQHF. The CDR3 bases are TGTGCCAGTAGTATGACAGAACGCAATCAGCCCCAGCATTTT.